Here is one T cell receptor (beta chain) with its context. Coverage ceases 3 residues before the CDR3 finishes, and the germline J gene fills in the end. Sequencing was performed with immunoSEQ multiplex PCR; in TCRdb, only in-frame clones are kept and a portion is missing. The sample spans under 45,000 clones; the ten largest clones claim less than 8.5%. The data belong to a study of T cells in women clearing cervical HPV infection. Across the study: Blood came at first lesion visit for cases, post-clearance for controls. For cases, blood was sampled a median roughly 150 days after lesion detection, interquartile range roughly 80 to 200 days. HLA type stays a possible confounder, typing being limited.

The germline V gene has CDR1 LNHDA and CDR2 SQIVND (reference sequence). V lost 1 base to trimming and J lost 4 bases, with 14 bases between them. The CDR3 consists of 15 residues. MY09/MY11 PCR detected cervical HPV DNA; dot-blot assigned genotypes. The TCR comes from a woman between 18 and 70 years old with a cervical HPV16 infection that either progressed to CIN3+ or cleared (not recorded which). This rearrangement joins TRBV19 to TRBJ2-7; D is perhaps TRBD2 (5 bases). Sample: blood buffy coat. The CDR3 DNA, read in part, is TGTGCCAGTAGTATAGGTCGGGGATTGATTTACGAG. This translates into CASSIGRGLIYE. The full-length CDR3 reads as CASSIGRGLIYEQYF.